The clone carrying this TCR beta chain has ten or more counts. Its antigen is unknown. TCRdb reprocessed the RACE reads via MiXCR and lists one record per CDR3 protein. The sample records approximately 75,000 distinct CDR3 sequences, about 8% being singletons. These data are taken from a study of human T cells and chemical hapten exposure. Whole-study context: DPC at 0.01% went onto the upper back in patch tests, read at 6 days.

Time point described: patch test 2, 6 weeks after DPC sensitization. Treatment in this sample: therapeutic diphenylcyclopropenone sensitization with weekly scalp DPC. Overall study results and limits: It was expanded TCRs that formed significantly more large CDR3 similarity clusters than controls did. The study found that PT1 expanded TCR counts correlated positively with patch test score.

The material was whole blood, obtained in connection with sensitization to the hapten diphenylcyclopropenone (DPC). The clonotype originates from a woman aged 50 to 60 with alopecia areata. Some clones in this sample may be carry-over from other donors' samples.

CDR3 in amino acids: CAISVGTGAGGYTF. The CDR3 DNA sequence: TGTGCCATCAGTGTTGGGACAGGAGCAGGTGGCTACACCTTC. The rearrangement links TRBV10-3 to TRBJ1-2, with 8 bases lining up with TRBD1. The J segment lost 7 bases and the V segment lost 4 bases, leaving 8 bases of the junction unmatched. CDR1 and CDR2 (germline): ENHRY, SYGVKD. The CDR3 contains 14 residues.